One TCR beta chain is described in this entry. These data belong to a study of CD8 T cells in Susac syndrome. Sequencing of TCR beta, carried out with a high-throughput approach, was applied to CD8+ and CD4+ T cells from the blood. Through negative isolation, CD4+ and CD8+ T cells were obtained, while TEMRA cells were enriched using FACS. The germline V gene encodes CDR1 SQVTM and CDR2 ANQGSEA. V lost 0 bases and J 0 bases, leaving 12 bases between the germline ends. This CDR3 is 15 amino acids long. With random hexamers, reverse transcription was performed on roughly 0.45 to 1 ug of RNA. immunoSEQ multiplex PCR amplified TCR beta CDR3 across 54 Vbeta, 13 Jbeta. TCRdb processed the immunoSEQ multiplex PCR reads anew with MiXCR; each CDR3 protein has one entry. Among 70,000 or so distinct CDR3 sequences listed, approximately 96% were seen once.

This TCR came from a human donor with multiple sclerosis. This sequence joins TRBV29-1 and TRBJ2-7, with a tentative D call TRBD2 (6 bases). Specimen: CD8+ T cells from PBMCs. The CDR3: CSVEDRAGSSYEQYF. CDR3 DNA: TGCAGCGTTGAAGACAGGGCGGGGAGCTCCTACGAGCAGTACTTC.